This TCR beta chain was profiled in a study of CD8+CD57+ T cells in acquired aplastic anemia. Study context: On average, sorted CD4+ and CD8+ cells gave approximately 3.5 ug of DNA. Study observations and caveats: Around 29 shared CD8+ CDR3s appeared highly expressed within patients' immunodominant clones.

With regard to this clonotype: Antigen unknown.

CDR3 and TCR beta VDJ profiling relied on genomic DNA as the template. TCRdb ran MiXCR on the reads and lists one entry per CDR3 protein. The sample shows around 200,000 distinct CDR3 sequences, more than 55% of them seen only once. The CDR3 totals 16 residues. In germline, CDR1 is SEHNR, CDR2 FQNEAQ (reference sequence). V lost 1 base to trimming and J lost 5 bases, with 12 bases between them. By flow cytometry, patients selected for sequencing had shown an expansion of CD8+CD57+ cells. The origin of this receptor is a human donor with aplastic anemia. The chain employs TRBV7-9 and TRBJ1-6, with D perhaps TRBD1 (5 bases). Sequencing was carried out using sorted CD4+, CD8+, or CD8+CD57+ T cells (not recorded which) from PBMCs. The CDR3 bases are TGTGCCAGCAGCTTAGAAGGGCAGGGCCATAATTCACCCCTCCACTTT. Translated: CASSLEGQGHNSPLHF.